These 16 T cell receptor beta chains were sequenced from one sample in a study of cytomegalovirus exposure and HLA in healthy donors. The primer mix had 60 Vbeta and 13 Jbeta primers. The assay was immunoSEQ multiplex PCR, and TCRdb's table has in-frame clones only and misses some. This sample has about 150,000 clones, with around a tenth found just once. The sample comprised PBMCs. These receptors were taken from a male donor in good health and CMV-seronegative.

This clone came up a few times. The chain recombines TRBV6-5 with TRBJ1-5; a possible D gene is TRBD1 (6 bases). V shed 2 bases and J shed 2 bases, with 10 bases lying between them. CDR1 and CDR2 from the germline V gene are MNHEY and SVGAGI. This CDR3 spans 15 amino acids. CDR3 nucleotides: TGTGCCAGCAGTTACGCAGGGGTTGGCAATCAGCCCCAGCATTTT. Translating gives CASSYAGVGNQPQHF.

The rearrangement links TRBV9 to TRBJ2-7, with 12 bases aligning to TRBD2. Trimming took 3 bases from V and 6 from J; bases not matched to a gene: 4. This CDR3 region has 14 residues. Per germline, CDR1 SGDLS and CDR2 YYNGEE. CDR3 protein: CASSETSGSGEQYF. The CDR3 DNA reads TGTGCCAGCAGCGAGACTAGCGGGAGCGGCGAGCAGTACTTC.

The rearrangement joins TRBV27 to TRBJ2-5; D gene ambiguous. The V gene's germline CDR1 is MNHEY and CDR2 SMNVEV (reference sequence). The CDR3 is 12 amino acids. V dropped 7 bases and J dropped 1 base, with 7 bases sitting between them. CDR3 DNA: TGTGCCAGCACCCTAGGCCAAGAGACCCAGTACTTC. Its protein is CASTLGQETQYF.

This clone was recorded a few times. The chain uses TRBV7-6 and TRBJ2-3, with 9 bases matching TRBD1. Looked up from germline, CDR1 is SGHVS and CDR2 is FNYEAQ. Trimming took 3 bases from V and 0 from J; bases not matched to a gene: 13. The CDR3 totals 19 residues. The CDR3 DNA reads as TGTGCCAGCAGCTTCCACCGGGACAGGGCCGATGTTAGCACAGATACGCAGTATTTT. Its protein is CASSFHRDRADVSTDTQYF.

As regards this clone: At one end the junction does not follow the germline gene, possibly because of a read error. The chain couples TRBV30 to TRBJ1-2, with 7 bases aligning to TRBD1. The CDR3 covers 16 residues. Looked up from germline, CDR1 is GTSNPN and CDR2 is SVGIG (reference sequence). The CDR3 sequence is CGRLTLTGDPPYGYTF. Written as DNA, the CDR3 is TGCGGAAGACTTACACTAACAGGGGATCCCCCATATGGCTACACCTTC.

This clone was counted only a few times. The V call is TRBV19, the J call TRBJ1-5; D is unclear. CDR3 length: 12 amino acids. Per germline, CDR1 LNHDA and CDR2 SQIVND (reference sequence). V dropped 8 bases and J dropped 2 bases, with 7 bases sitting between them. CDR3 coding DNA: TGTGCCAGTTACAGTGGCAATCAGCCCCAGCATTTT. Protein product: CASYSGNQPQHF. The complete variable domain, with remaining parts taken from reference TRBV19 and TRBJ1-5, reads DGGITQSPKYLFRKEGQNVTLSCEQNLNHDAMYWYRQDPGQGLRLIYYSQIVNDFQKGDIAEGYSVSREKKESFPLTVTSAQKNPTAFYLCASYSGNQPQHFGDGTRLSIL.

There are a few counts of this clone. This chain connects TRBV29-1 to TRBJ1-1; D may be TRBD1 (5 bases). The V gene lost 4 bases and the J gene lost 5 bases, with 11 bases spanning the gap. The CDR3 totals 12 residues. The germline CDR1 and CDR2 sequences are SQVTM and ANQGSEA. The CDR3 loop reads CSVVGGGTEAFF. CDR3 nucleotide sequence: TGCAGCGTTGTTGGGGGGGGGACTGAAGCTTTCTTT. The full variable domain, rest sourced from reference TRBV29-1 and TRBJ1-1, is SAVISQKPSRDICQRGTSLTIQCQVDSQVTMMFWYRQQPGQSLTLIATANQGSEATYESGFVIDKFPISRPNLTFSTLTVSNMSPEDSSIYLCSVVGGGTEAFFGQGTRLTVV.

The chain recombines TRBV5-6 with TRBJ2-3, with D possibly TRBD2 on 6 matching bases. Looked up from germline, CDR1 is SGHDT and CDR2 is YYEEEE. The CDR3 runs 11 residues. The V and J ends lost 4 bases and 6 bases respectively, with 6 bases between them. CDR3 sequence: CASSREDTQYF. Written as DNA, the CDR3 is TGTGCCAGCAGCCGGGAGGATACGCAGTATTTT.

This sequence joins TRBV7-3 and TRBJ2-1; 16 bases are a match to TRBD2. The CDR3 extends over 16 amino acids. Germline CDR1 reads SGHTA; CDR2 reads FQGTGA. Trimming took 5 bases from V and 8 from J; bases not matched to a gene: 6. In DNA, the CDR3 is TGTGCCAGCAGCCCGGGACTAGCGGGGGGGCCCGATGAGCAGTTCTTC. Amino acid sequence: CASSPGLAGGPDEQFF.

This chain joins TRBV10-3 and TRBJ2-3, with 8 bases aligning to TRBD1. The V and J ends lost 0 bases and 2 bases, in that order; junction bases with no gene match: 10. The CDR3 has 18 amino acids. Germline V gene data show CDR1 as ENHRY and CDR2 as SYGVKD. This CDR3 is CAISESGRGQGYTDTQYF. For the CDR3, the DNA is TGTGCCATCAGTGAGTCCGGGAGAGGACAGGGTTACACAGATACGCAGTATTTT.

A few counts support this clone. The chain uses TRBV9 and TRBJ1-6; 7 positions match TRBD1. V shed 0 bases and J 4 bases; nucleotides not matched to a gene: 4. This CDR3 is 16 amino acids long. Germline V gene lookup returns CDR1 SGDLS and CDR2 YYNGEE. The CDR3 sequence: CASSVAGGQYNSPLHF. In DNA form, the CDR3 reads TGTGCCAGCAGCGTAGCTGGGGGACAGTATAATTCACCCCTCCACTTT.

This clone was picked up a small number of times. The chain employs TRBV28 and TRBJ1-2; 7 bases align to TRBD1. CDR1 and CDR2 (germline): MDHEN, SYDVKM. The CDR3 has 14 residues. The trim removed 5 bases at V and 4 bases at J, leaving 7 bases unmatched. The chain's CDR3 is CASSERTGAYGYTF. CDR3 bases: TGTGCCAGCAGTGAGCGGACAGGCGCCTATGGCTACACCTTC.

V gene TRBV28 combines with J gene TRBJ1-3, with D possibly TRBD1 on 6 matching bases. Trimming took 2 bases from V and 3 from J, leaving 14 bases between them. This CDR3 region has 16 residues. The V gene's germline CDR1 is MDHEN and CDR2 SYDVKM. CDR3 nucleotides: TGTGCCAGCAGTTTAGGCGGACAGAACGTTGGAAACACCATATATTTT. Protein: CASSLGGQNVGNTIYF.

This clone was picked up a small number of times. V and J are TRBV9 and TRBJ1-2; the D gene is possibly TRBD1 (5 bases). Trimming cost V 1 base and J 4 bases, with 11 bases left between them. CDR1 and CDR2 from the germline V gene are SGDLS and YYNGEE. The CDR3 is 14 residues long. This chain's CDR3 is CASSVSDTGYGYTF. DNA for the CDR3: TGTGCCAGCAGCGTATCCGACACAGGCTATGGCTACACCTTC.

This clone was observed a few times. The chain carries TRBV29-1 and TRBJ2-2; 9 nucleotides match TRBD1. This CDR3 region has 16 residues. V was pared by 0 bases and J by 5 bases, with 7 bases of the junction left unmatched. Germline V gene data show CDR1 as SQVTM and CDR2 as ANQGSEA. DNA of the CDR3: TGCAGCGTTGAAGACCCGGGACAGGGCAAAACCGGGGAGCTGTTTTTT. It translates to CSVEDPGQGKTGELFF.

This sequence joins TRBV4-3 and TRBJ2-7, with D possibly TRBD1 on 6 matching bases. CDR3 length equals 15 residues. CDR1 and CDR2 from the germline V gene are LGHNA and YSLEER. V was clipped by 0 bases and J by 3 bases, with 12 bases between them. As DNA, the CDR3 is TGCGCCAGCAGCCAAGAACAGGGTGGGGGCTACGAGCAGTACTTC. Its translation is CASSQEQGGGYEQYF.